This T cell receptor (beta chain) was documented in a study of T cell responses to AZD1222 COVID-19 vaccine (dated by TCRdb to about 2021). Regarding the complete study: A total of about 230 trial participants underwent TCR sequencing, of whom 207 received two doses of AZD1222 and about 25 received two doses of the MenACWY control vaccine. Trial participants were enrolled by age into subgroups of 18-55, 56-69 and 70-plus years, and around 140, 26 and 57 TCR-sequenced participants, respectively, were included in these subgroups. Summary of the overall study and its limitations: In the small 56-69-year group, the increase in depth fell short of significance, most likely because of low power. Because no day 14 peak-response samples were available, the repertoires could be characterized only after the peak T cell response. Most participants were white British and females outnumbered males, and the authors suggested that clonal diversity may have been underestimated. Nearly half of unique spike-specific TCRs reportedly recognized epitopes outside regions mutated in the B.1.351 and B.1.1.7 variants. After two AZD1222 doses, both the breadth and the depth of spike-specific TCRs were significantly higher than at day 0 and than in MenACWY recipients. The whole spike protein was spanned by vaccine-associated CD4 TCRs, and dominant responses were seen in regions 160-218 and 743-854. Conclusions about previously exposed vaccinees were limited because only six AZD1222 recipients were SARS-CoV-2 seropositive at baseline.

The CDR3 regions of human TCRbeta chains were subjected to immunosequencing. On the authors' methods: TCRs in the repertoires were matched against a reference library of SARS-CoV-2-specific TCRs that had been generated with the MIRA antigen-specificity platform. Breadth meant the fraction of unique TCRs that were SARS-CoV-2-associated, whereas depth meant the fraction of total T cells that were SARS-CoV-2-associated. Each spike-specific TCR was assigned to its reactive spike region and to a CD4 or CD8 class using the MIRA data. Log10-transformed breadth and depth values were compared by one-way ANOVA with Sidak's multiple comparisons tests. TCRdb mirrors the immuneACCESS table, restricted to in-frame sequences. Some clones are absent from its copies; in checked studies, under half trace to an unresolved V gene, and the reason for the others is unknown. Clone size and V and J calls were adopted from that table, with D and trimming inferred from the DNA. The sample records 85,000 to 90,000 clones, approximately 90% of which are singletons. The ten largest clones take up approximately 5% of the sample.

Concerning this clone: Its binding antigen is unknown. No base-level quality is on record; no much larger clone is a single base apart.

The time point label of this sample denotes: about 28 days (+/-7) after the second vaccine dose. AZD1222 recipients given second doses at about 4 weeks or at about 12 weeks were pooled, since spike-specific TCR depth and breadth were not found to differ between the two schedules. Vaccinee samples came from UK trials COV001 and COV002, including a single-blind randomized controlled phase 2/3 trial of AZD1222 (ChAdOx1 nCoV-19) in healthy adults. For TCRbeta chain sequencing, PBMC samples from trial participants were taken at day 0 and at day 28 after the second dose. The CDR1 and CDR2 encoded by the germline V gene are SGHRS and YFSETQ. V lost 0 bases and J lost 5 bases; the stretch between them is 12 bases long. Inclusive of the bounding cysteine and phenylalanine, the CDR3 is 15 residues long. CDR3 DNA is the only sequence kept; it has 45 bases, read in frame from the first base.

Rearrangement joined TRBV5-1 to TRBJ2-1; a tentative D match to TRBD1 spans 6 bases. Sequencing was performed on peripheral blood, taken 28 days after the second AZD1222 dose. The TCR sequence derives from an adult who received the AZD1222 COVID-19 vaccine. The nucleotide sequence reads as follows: TGCGCCAGCAGCTTGGCGGCAGGGGTTAACAATGAGCAGTTCTTC. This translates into CASSLAAGVNNEQFF.